These 19 T cell receptor beta chains originate from one sample sequenced in a study of T cell repertoires in cytomegalovirus infection. TCRdb analysed the reads with MiXCR anew, one entry per CDR3 protein. This sample has 230,000 or so distinct CDR3 sequences, with approximately 17% found just once. Material: CD8+ T cells from PBMCs. The receptors derive from a human donor in good health (CMV status not recorded). Some clones in this sample may be carry-over from other donors' samples.

A few counts support this clonotype. The chain employs TRBV6-6 and TRBJ2-2; D is possibly TRBD1 (5 bases). This CDR3 spans 13 amino acids. Germline values: CDR1 MNHNY, CDR2 SVGAGI (reference sequence). V gave up 5 bases and J gave up 6 bases, with 10 bases separating them. The chain's CDR3 is CASSIRVPGELFF. Here the CDR3 DNA reads TGTGCCAGCAGTATCAGGGTTCCCGGGGAGCTGTTTTTT.

V usage is TRBV20-1 and J usage is TRBJ2-1; D call uncertain. In germline, CDR1 is DFQATT, CDR2 SNEGSKA (reference sequence). This CDR3 has 13 amino acids. The V end was cut by 6 bases, the J end by 2 bases, with 11 bases between. CDR3 loop: CSAQQLTYNEQFF. DNA for the CDR3: TGCAGTGCGCAACAGCTGACCTACAATGAGCAGTTCTTC.

The chain employs TRBV12-3 or TRBV12-4 and TRBJ1-5; D remains unclear. The CDR3 is made up of 13 amino acids. V gave up 4 bases and J gave up 6 bases, with 10 bases separating them. DNA of the CDR3: TGTGCCAGCAGTTACGTCCGTAGTCAGCCCCAGCATTTT. This codes for CASSYVRSQPQHF.

This clonotype was seen at least ten times. The CDR3 nucleotides are TGCAGTGCTAGAGAAGGGCCCCTCTTTAGGGATGAGCAGTTCTTC. Translating it yields CSAREGPLFRDEQFF. The rearrangement links TRBV20-1 to TRBJ2-1; D remains unclear. The V end was cut by 0 bases, the J end by 8 bases, with 17 bases between. Per the germline V gene, CDR1 is DFQATT and CDR2 is SNEGSKA (reference sequence). This CDR3 is built from 15 residues.

This chain joins TRBV4-2 and TRBJ1-5; D is unclear. This CDR3 is 13 amino acids long. Germline V lookup: CDR1 LGHNA, CDR2 YNFKEQ. V was trimmed by 5 bases and J by 5 bases, leaving 10 bases between them. The CDR3 reads CASSTDRYQPQHF. The CDR3 DNA reads TGTGCCAGCAGCACAGACCGATATCAGCCCCAGCATTTT.

This clonotype was seen ten or more times. This chain joins TRBV7-9 and TRBJ2-5, with 8 positions matching TRBD1. The CDR3 totals 15 residues. J gave up 2 bases and V 3 bases, and 5 bases lay outside the gene matches. Per the germline V gene, CDR1 is SEHNR and CDR2 is FQNEAQ (reference sequence). The CDR3 spells CASSFGDRLQETQYF. As DNA, the CDR3 is TGTGCCAGCAGCTTCGGGGACAGGCTACAAGAGACCCAGTACTTC.

This clonotype was recorded many times. The rearrangement joins TRBV28 to TRBJ1-3, with TRBD1 as a possible D gene (6 bases). V dropped 6 bases and J dropped 1 base, with 22 bases sitting between them. Germline V gene lookup returns CDR1 MDHEN and CDR2 SYDVKM. CDR3 size: 18 residues. In DNA form, the CDR3 reads TGTGCCAGCAGCCAAACAGGACCCTGGGGGGCTTCTGGAAACACCATATATTTT. It codes for CASSQTGPWGASGNTIYF.

This clonotype has at least ten counts. The DNA for the CDR3 is TGTGCCAGCAGCTTAGGGCAGGGGATCGGAGAGACCCAGTACTTC. This gives the protein CASSLGQGIGETQYF. The rearrangement joins TRBV7-2 to TRBJ2-5; possible D gene TRBD1, 6 bases. The germline CDR1 and CDR2 sequences are SGHTA and FQGNSA. The CDR3 totals 15 residues. V gave up 1 base and J gave up 4 bases, with 13 bases separating them.

This clonotype has only a few counts. The V gene is TRBV4-1, the J gene TRBJ1-5; no clear D. Trimming stripped 0 bases from V and 7 bases from J, with 10 bases between. The CDR3 contains 14 residues. Germline CDR1 is MGHRA and CDR2 is YSYEKL. The CDR3 nucleotides are TGCGCCAGCAGCCAAGATTCGAGTAAACAGCCCCAGCATTTT. Protein product: CASSQDSSKQPQHF.

The genes are TRBV7-9 and TRBJ2-7; 10 nucleotides agree with TRBD1. The germline V gene encodes CDR1 SEHNR and CDR2 FQNEAQ (reference sequence). The CDR3 covers 16 residues. With V trimmed by 5 bases and J by 4 bases, 11 bases remained unmatched. The CDR3 bases are TGTGCCAGCAGCCCGACGACAGGGGGCTTGGCGTACGAGCAGTACTTC. Translated: CASSPTTGGLAYEQYF.

The sample holds many counts of this clonotype. The V call is TRBV28, the J call TRBJ2-5; D might be TRBD1 or TRBD2, each matching 5 bases. Looked up from germline, CDR1 is MDHEN and CDR2 is SYDVKM. The CDR3 runs to 15 residues. Trimming shortened V by 5 bases and J by 5 bases, and 18 bases separated the two germline ends. CDR3 amino acids: CASSQVTGWGETQYF. Here the CDR3 DNA reads TGTGCCAGCAGTCAAGTCACAGGTTGGGGGGAGACCCAGTACTTC.

For this clonotype: With a much larger clone just one base away, this may be a read error. V and J are TRBV11-2 and TRBJ1-1; the D gene is possibly TRBD1 (5 bases). Germline assignment: CDR1 SGHAT and CDR2 FQNNGV. There are 14 residues in the CDR3. V lost 4 bases to trimming and J lost 1 base, with 10 bases between them. As DNA, the CDR3 is TGTGCCAGCAGCTCCTGGGGGAAGAACACTGAAGCTTTCTTT. It encodes CASSSWGKNTEAFF. The full variable domain, rest sourced from reference TRBV11-2 and TRBJ1-1, is EAGVAQSPRYKIIEKRQSVAFWCNPISGHATLYWYQQILGQGPKLLIQFQNNGVVDDSQLPKDRFSAERLKGVDSTLKIQPAKLEDSAVYLCASSSWGKNTEAFFGQGTRLTVV.

The chain combines TRBV19 with TRBJ2-1, with 7 bases aligning to TRBD1. The V gene's germline CDR1 is LNHDA and CDR2 SQIVND (reference sequence). The CDR3 runs 13 residues. The V and J ends lost 5 bases and 11 bases, in that order; junction bases with no gene match: 9. The DNA for the CDR3 is TGTGCCAGTAGTGCCACAGGGGATGGTAAGCAGTTCTTC. Protein sequence: CASSATGDGKQFF.

This clonotype was seen at least ten times. Written as DNA, the CDR3 is TGTGCCAGCAGCTTAGCGCCTCTTGGGTTCAATCAGCCCCAGCATTTT. Amino acids: CASSLAPLGFNQPQHF. The chain is built from TRBV7-2 and TRBJ1-5; the D is unclear. The CDR3 has 16 amino acids. Germline CDR1 reads SGHTA; CDR2 reads FQGNSA. Trimming removed 0 bases from V and 3 bases from J, with 12 bases in between.

This clonotype was seen at least ten times. The chain combines TRBV19 with TRBJ1-5; 11 bases fit TRBD1. V lost 8 bases and J lost 9; bases outside the gene matches: 18. CDR1 LNHDA and CDR2 SQIVND come from the germline V gene (reference sequence). The CDR3 has 17 residues. The CDR3 loop is CASQPQPGTGGYPPQHF. The DNA of the CDR3 is TGTGCCAGTCAACCCCAGCCCGGGACAGGGGGTTATCCGCCCCAGCATTTT.

The V and J genes are TRBV25-1 and TRBJ2-3; D perhaps matches TRBD2 (5 bases). The V end lost 6 bases, the J end lost 6 bases, and 13 bases lay between the germline ends. CDR3 length: 13 residues. Germline-derived CDR1 and CDR2 are MGHDK and SYGVNS. The CDR3 loop reads CASRVSSEDTQYF. Here the CDR3 DNA reads TGTGCCAGCAGAGTAAGTAGCGAGGATACGCAGTATTTT.

DNA for the CDR3: TGCGCCAGCAGCCAGTTTCCCCGGGCCCTAAACTACGAGCAGTACTTC. Translation: CASSQFPRALNYEQYF. The chain uses TRBV4-1 and TRBJ2-7; D remains unclear. V lost 3 bases and J lost 3, with 18 bases in between. There are 16 residues in the CDR3. Germline lookup yields CDR1 MGHRA and CDR2 YSYEKL.

The table lists this clonotype with a few counts. This chain uses TRBV10-3 with TRBJ1-2, with D perhaps TRBD1 (5 bases). Germline V lookup: CDR1 ENHRY, CDR2 SYGVKD. The CDR3 loop spans 15 amino acids. V lost 7 bases and J lost 7, with 22 bases in between. Here the CDR3 DNA reads TGTGCCATCACCCCGGGACCGAAAGTGTCTTTTGGCTACACCTTC. Amino acids: CAITPGPKVSFGYTF.

This clonotype was recorded at least ten times. The CDR3 spells CASSLQGAAYEQYF. The CDR3 DNA follows: TGTGCCAGCAGTTTGCAGGGGGCCGCCTACGAGCAGTACTTC. This chain uses TRBV28 with TRBJ2-7; 8 positions agree with TRBD1. This CDR3 contains 14 residues. Germline V gives CDR1 MDHEN, CDR2 SYDVKM. After removal of 3 bases from V and 2 bases from J, the junction contained 3 bases not matched to a gene.